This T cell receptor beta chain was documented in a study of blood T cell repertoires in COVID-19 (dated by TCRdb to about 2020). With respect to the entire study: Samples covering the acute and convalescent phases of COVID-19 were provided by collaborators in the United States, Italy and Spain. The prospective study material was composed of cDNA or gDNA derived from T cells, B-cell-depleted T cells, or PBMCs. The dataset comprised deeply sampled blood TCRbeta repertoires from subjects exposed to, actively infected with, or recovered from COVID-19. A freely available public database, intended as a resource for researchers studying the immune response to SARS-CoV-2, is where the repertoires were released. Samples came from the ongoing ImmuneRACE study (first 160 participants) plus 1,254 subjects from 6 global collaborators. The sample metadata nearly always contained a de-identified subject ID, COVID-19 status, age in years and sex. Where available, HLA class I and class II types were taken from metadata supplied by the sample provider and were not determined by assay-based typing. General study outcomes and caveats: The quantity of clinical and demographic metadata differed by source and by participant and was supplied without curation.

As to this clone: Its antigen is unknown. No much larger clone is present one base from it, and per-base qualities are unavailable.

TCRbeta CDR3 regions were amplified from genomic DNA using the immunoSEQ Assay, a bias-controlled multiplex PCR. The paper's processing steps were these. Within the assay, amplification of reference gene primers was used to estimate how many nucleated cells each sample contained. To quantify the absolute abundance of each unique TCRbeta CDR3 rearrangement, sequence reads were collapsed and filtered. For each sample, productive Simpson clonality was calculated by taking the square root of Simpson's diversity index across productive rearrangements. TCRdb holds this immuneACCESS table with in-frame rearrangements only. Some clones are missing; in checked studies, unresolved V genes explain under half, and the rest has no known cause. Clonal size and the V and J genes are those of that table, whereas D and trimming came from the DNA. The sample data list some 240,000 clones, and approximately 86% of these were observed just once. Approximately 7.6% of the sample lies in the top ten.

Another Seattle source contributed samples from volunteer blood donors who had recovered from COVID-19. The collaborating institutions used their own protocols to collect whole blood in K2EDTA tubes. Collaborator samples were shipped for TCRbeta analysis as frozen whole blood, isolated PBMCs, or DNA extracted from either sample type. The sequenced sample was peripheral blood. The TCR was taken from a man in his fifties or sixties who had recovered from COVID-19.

The CDR3 amino acid sequence is: CASRDSGGGNQPQHF. In nucleotides, the sequence is TGTGCCAGCAGGGACTCTGGGGGGGGCAATCAGCCCCAGCATTTT. This sequence uses TRBV6-5 and TRBJ1-5; a weak D assignment points to TRBD1 (5 bases agree). For CDR1 and CDR2, the germline V gene lists MNHEY and SVGAGI. The CDR3 contains 15 residues, cysteine and phenylalanine counted. Only the CDR3 region is kept as DNA, spanning 45 bases read in frame from base 1. Deletion took 6 bases off V and 2 bases off J, with a span of 14 bases between the germline ends.